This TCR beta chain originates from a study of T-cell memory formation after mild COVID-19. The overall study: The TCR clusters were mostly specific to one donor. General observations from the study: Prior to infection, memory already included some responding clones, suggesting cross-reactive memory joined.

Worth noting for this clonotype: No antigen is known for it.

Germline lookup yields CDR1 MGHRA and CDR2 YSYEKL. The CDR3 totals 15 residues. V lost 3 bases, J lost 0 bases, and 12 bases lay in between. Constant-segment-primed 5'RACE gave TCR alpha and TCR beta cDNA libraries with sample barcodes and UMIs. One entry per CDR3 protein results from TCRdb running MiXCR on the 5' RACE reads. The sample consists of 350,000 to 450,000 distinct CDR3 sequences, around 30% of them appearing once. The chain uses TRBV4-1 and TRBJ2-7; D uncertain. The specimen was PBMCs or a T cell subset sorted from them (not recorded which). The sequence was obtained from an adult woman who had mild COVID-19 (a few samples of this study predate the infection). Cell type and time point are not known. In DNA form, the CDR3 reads TGCGCCAGCAGCCACCAACCAGGTAGCTCCTACGAGCAGTACTTC. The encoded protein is CASSHQPGSSYEQYF.